One and the same sample provided the 29 T cell receptor beta chains below, sequenced in a study of beta chain features in type 1 diabetes listed by TCRdb under 2018. The receptor library was made with the immunoSEQ multiplex PCR assay. The entire isolated RNA was reverse transcribed using the High Capacity cDNA Reverse Transcription Kit, and thus expressed TCRB transcripts were sequenced. TCRdb took over this immuneACCESS table, retaining in-frame rearrangements with V and J assigned. Such tables are incomplete; in checked studies, under half of the missing clones stem from an unresolved V gene, and the remainder is unexplained. The sample data list hundreds of thousands of clones, and 10% to 15% of these were observed just once. Roughly 0.017% of the sample is in the top ten clones. Sequencing was done on a sample of naive CD4+ T cells from blood. The sample's cell subset or site label, decoded: true naive CD4+ T cells. The receptor source for this set is a man aged 18 to 29 in good health.

This clone showed up just a few times. The chain has TRBV7-2 and TRBJ2-1; maybe TRBD1 (6 bases). The CDR3 is 14 amino acids. The V gene's germline CDR1 is SGHTA and CDR2 FQGNSA. The germline V and J ends were trimmed by 1 base and 8 bases, with 12 bases remaining between them. The CDR3 here is CASSLVAGVHEQFF. For the CDR3, the DNA is TGTGCCAGCAGCTTAGTGGCAGGGGTCCATGAGCAGTTCTTC.

The chain has TRBV28 and TRBJ1-2, with TRBD1 as a possible D gene (5 bases). Germline values: CDR1 MDHEN, CDR2 SYDVKM. With 4 bases removed from V and 3 bases from J, the gap between germline ends came to 15 bases. This CDR3 is 15 amino acids long. The DNA of the CDR3 is TGTGCCAGCAGTTCCAGCGGAGGGGTGCACTATGGCTACACCTTC. Translating it yields CASSSSGGVHYGYTF.

The V call is TRBV7-2, the J call TRBJ1-2, with 7 positions matching TRBD1. The CDR3 consists of 14 residues. Unmatched junction bases numbered 8, after V lost 5 bases and J lost 5 bases. Germline CDR1 reads SGHTA; CDR2 reads FQGNSA. CDR3 protein: CASSGTAYSYGYTF. DNA for the CDR3: TGTGCCAGCAGCGGGACAGCCTACTCGTATGGCTACACCTTC. Full variable domain (rest looked up from reference TRBV7-2 and TRBJ1-2): GAGVSQSPSNKVTEKGKDVELRCDPISGHTALYWYRQSLGQGLEFLIYFQGNSAPDKSGLPSDRFSAERTGGSVSTLTIQRTQQEDSAVYLCASSGTAYSYGYTFGSGTRLTVV.

This clone was seen a few times. J is TRBJ1-2 and V is TRBV28; 9 nucleotides agree with TRBD1. V was pared by 4 bases and J by 2 bases, with 5 bases of the junction left unmatched. The CDR3 contains 15 residues. Germline V gene lookup returns CDR1 MDHEN and CDR2 SYDVKM. The CDR3, as DNA: TGTGCCAGCAGTTCACAGGGGGCGCGGAACTATGGCTACACCTTC. This codes for CASSSQGARNYGYTF.

This chain joins TRBV6-6 and TRBJ1-2, with 8 positions matching TRBD1. V lost 6 bases, J lost 0 bases, and 3 bases stayed unmatched. In germline, CDR1 is MNHNY, CDR2 SVGAGI (reference sequence). The CDR3 runs to 14 residues. The CDR3: CASSGQGSNYGYTF. CDR3 DNA: TGTGCCAGCAGCGGACAGGGTTCTAACTATGGCTACACCTTC.

V is TRBV6-5 and J is TRBJ1-2; possibly TRBD1 for D (6 bases). This CDR3 spans 15 amino acids. Germline V lookup: CDR1 MNHEY, CDR2 SVGAGI. With 5 bases removed from V and 4 bases from J, the gap between germline ends came to 17 bases. CDR3 coding DNA: TGTGCCAGCAGTCCCGCAGGGGTTTTGGGCTATGGCTACACCTTC. Amino acid sequence: CASSPAGVLGYGYTF.

This clone was counted only a few times. This chain uses TRBV4-2 with TRBJ2-2, with D possibly matching TRBD2 (7 bases). The CDR3 is 15 residues long. Germline loops: CDR1 LGHNA, CDR2 YNFKEQ. Deletions cut 0 bases from V and 9 bases from J, with 14 bases between. Here the CDR3 DNA reads TGTGCCAGCAGCCAAGAGCGTGGCGGGGGCCGGGAGCTGTTTTTT. Its protein product is CASSQERGGGRELFF.

This clone was counted only a few times. The rearrangement links TRBV11-2 to TRBJ2-1, with a weak D call TRBD2 (7 bases). The ends were cut back, 8 bases at V and 2 bases at J, with 13 bases in the middle. The CDR3 covers 14 residues. Germline lookup yields CDR1 SGHAT and CDR2 FQNNGV. CDR3 DNA: TGTGCCAGCCGCGCGGGGGCCCCCTACAATGAGCAGTTCTTC. It specifies CASRAGAPYNEQFF.

The table lists this clone with a few counts. The chain recombines TRBV7-9 with TRBJ2-3; TRBD1 agrees at 10 bases. Germline V lookup: CDR1 SEHNR, CDR2 FQNEAQ (reference sequence). With 1 base clipped from V and 12 bases from J, the junction kept 1 base outside the gene matches. The CDR3 loop spans 12 amino acids. The CDR3 DNA is TGTGCCAGCAGCTTAGGGGACAGGGGTCAGTATTTT. Amino acid sequence: CASSLGDRGQYF. Looking up the rest from reference TRBV7-9 and TRBJ2-3 gives the full variable domain: DTGVSQNPRHKITKRGQNVTFRCDPISEHNRLYWYRQTLGQGPEFLTYFQNEAQLEKSRLLSDRFSAERPKGSFSTLEIQRTEQGDSAMYLCASSLGDRGQYFGPGTRLTVL.

This clone was observed a handful of times. CDR3 amino acids: CASSPLAGSYEQYF. As DNA, the CDR3 is TGTGCCAGCAGCCCCTTAGCGGGCTCCTACGAGCAGTACTTC. This sequence joins TRBV9 and TRBJ2-7, with 7 bases fitting TRBD2. The CDR3 loop spans 14 amino acids. Germline CDR1 reads SGDLS; CDR2 reads YYNGEE. With V trimmed by 4 bases and J by 0 bases, 4 bases remained unmatched.

The sample holds a few counts of this clone. V and J are TRBV14 and TRBJ1-4; D is unclear. Germline V gives CDR1 SGHDN, CDR2 FVKESK. Trimming shortened V by 0 bases and J by 5 bases, and 13 bases separated the two germline ends. The length of the CDR3 is 16 residues. The CDR3 sequence is CASSQDRYRVNEKLFF. CDR3 nucleotide sequence: TGTGCCAGCAGCCAAGATCGGTACAGAGTAAATGAAAAACTGTTTTTT.

The rearrangement uses TRBV10-3 and TRBJ1-1; D remains ambiguous. The CDR3 has 12 amino acids. Germline V gene lookup returns CDR1 ENHRY and CDR2 SYGVKD. Trimming left V 2 bases short and J 6 bases short, with 7 bases between. In DNA, the CDR3 is TGTGCCATCAGTGAGCTCCCTCCTGAAGCTTTCTTT. It is translated as CAISELPPEAFF.

Of note for this clone: The sample contains more than one DNA sequence encoding this CDR3. V gene TRBV2 combines with J gene TRBJ1-2; D remains unclear. CDR3 size: 13 residues. Germline V CDR1 and CDR2: SNHLY, FYNNEI. With 2 bases removed from V and 0 bases from J, the gap between germline ends came to 4 bases. CDR3 nucleotide sequence: TGTGCCAGCAGTGAAACACCTAACTATGGCTACACCTTC. It codes for CASSETPNYGYTF.

This clone was counted a few times. The V call is TRBV5-4, the J call TRBJ2-3; D unresolved. The CDR3 runs to 13 residues. Germline V lookup: CDR1 SGHNT, CDR2 YYREEE (reference sequence). Trimming pared 4 bases from V and 2 bases from J, leaving 8 bases between. The CDR3: CASSLRYTDTQYF. The CDR3, as DNA: TGTGCCAGCAGCCTCCGTTACACAGATACGCAGTATTTT.

The chain is built from TRBV30 and TRBJ1-1, with D uncertain. From germline, CDR1 is GTSNPN and CDR2 SVGIG (reference sequence). V was trimmed by 0 bases and J by 3 bases, leaving 8 bases between them. This CDR3 has 13 amino acids. The CDR3 nucleotides are TGTGCCTGGAGTGTAGCCGGGTACACTGAAGCTTTCTTT. Its protein product is CAWSVAGYTEAFF.

Only a few counts were recorded for this clone. J is TRBJ1-4 and V is TRBV30; D is possibly TRBD1 (5 bases). The CDR3 length is 12 residues. Trimming removed 1 base from V and 7 bases from J, with 7 bases in between. From germline, CDR1 is GTSNPN and CDR2 SVGIG (reference sequence). CDR3 protein: CAWSDQGEKLFF. CDR3 DNA: TGTGCCTGGAGTGACCAGGGTGAAAAACTGTTTTTT.

The gene calls are TRBV30 and TRBJ2-1, with D maybe TRBD2 (5 bases). The CDR3 is made up of 15 amino acids. Per the germline V gene, CDR1 is GTSNPN and CDR2 is SVGIG (reference sequence). V dropped 2 bases and J dropped 2 bases, with 13 bases sitting between them. The CDR3 is CAWSLRLPTYNEQFF. The CDR3 nucleotides read TGTGCCTGGAGTTTGAGACTACCGACCTACAATGAGCAGTTCTTC.

This clone came up a few times. The J gene is TRBJ2-3, the V gene TRBV19; D gene uncertain. V lost 1 base and J 2 bases, leaving 4 bases between the germline ends. The CDR3 has 13 amino acids. Germline lookup yields CDR1 LNHDA and CDR2 SQIVND (reference sequence). The DNA of the CDR3 is TGTGCCAGTAGTATAGCCTACACAGATACGCAGTATTTT. This gives the protein CASSIAYTDTQYF.

There are a few counts of this clone. The rearrangement links TRBV28 to TRBJ2-7; 9 bases are shared with TRBD1. This CDR3 comprises 15 residues. Germline V gene lookup returns CDR1 MDHEN and CDR2 SYDVKM. The V segment lost 8 bases and the J segment 2 bases; nucleotides outside the gene matches: 10. CDR3 loop: CASETGQGSPYEQYF. DNA of the CDR3: TGTGCCAGCGAAACCGGACAGGGGTCCCCCTACGAGCAGTACTTC.

This chain connects TRBV30 to TRBJ1-5, with D possibly matching TRBD1 (5 bases). CDR1 and CDR2 from the germline V gene are GTSNPN and SVGIG (reference sequence). V gave up 0 bases and J gave up 7 bases, with 13 bases separating them. The CDR3 covers 14 residues. The chain's CDR3 is CAWSVGGDIQPQHF. CDR3 coding DNA: TGTGCCTGGAGTGTGGGAGGGGATATCCAGCCCCAGCATTTT.

The V call is TRBV28, the J call TRBJ2-1; tentative D call: TRBD1 (5 bases). Germline V gene lookup returns CDR1 MDHEN and CDR2 SYDVKM. The CDR3 contains 14 residues. The germline V and J ends were trimmed by 3 bases and 7 bases, with 13 bases remaining between them. CDR3 protein: CASSFRGRVNEQFF. The CDR3 coding sequence is TGTGCCAGCAGTTTTAGAGGCAGGGTGAATGAGCAGTTCTTC.

The CDR3 DNA follows: TGTGCCAGCAGCGTAGAAGCTCTCTACAATGAGCAGTTCTTC. Its translation: CASSVEALYNEQFF. The V gene is TRBV9, the J gene TRBJ2-1; no firm D call. The CDR3 length is 14 residues. Trimming removed 0 bases from V and 3 bases from J, with 7 bases in between. Looked up from germline, CDR1 is SGDLS and CDR2 is YYNGEE.

The rearrangement joins TRBV5-1 to TRBJ1-1; D is possibly TRBD1 (5 bases). Per germline, CDR1 SGHRS and CDR2 YFSETQ. CDR3 size: 14 residues. Trimming took off 2 bases at V and 10 bases at J, with 18 bases between the two ends. CDR3 bases: TGCGCCAGCAGCTTCGGGGGGGAATCCGTGGCAGCTTTCTTT. Its translation: CASSFGGESVAAFF.

CDR3 sequence reads: CASRRTGGNYGYTF. The CDR3, as DNA: TGTGCCAGCAGAAGGACAGGGGGTAACTATGGCTACACCTTC. The chain recombines TRBV5-4 with TRBJ1-2, with 10 bases lining up with TRBD1. The CDR3 is 14 amino acids. Germline trimming cut 5 bases from V and 1 base from J; bases unmatched to any gene: 2. The germline V gene has CDR1 SGHNT and CDR2 YYREEE (reference sequence).

A few counts support this clone. This rearrangement joins TRBV18 to TRBJ2-7; 7 bases map to TRBD1. CDR3 length equals 15 residues. Germline lookup yields CDR1 KGHSH and CDR2 LQKENI. Trimming removed 5 bases from V and 2 bases from J; junction bases left unmatched: 9. The CDR3 DNA follows: TGTGCCAGCTCATTGGACAGGACCAGAACCTACGAGCAGTACTTC. Translation: CASSLDRTRTYEQYF.

The chain uses TRBV7-2 and TRBJ2-1; no firm D call. The CDR3 has 15 amino acids. V gave up 5 bases and J gave up 8 bases, with 19 bases separating them. Looked up from germline, CDR1 is SGHTA and CDR2 is FQGNSA. Written as DNA, the CDR3 is TGTGCCAGCAGCCCGGATGGCCAAGCGTTCGATGAGCAGTTCTTC. This codes for CASSPDGQAFDEQFF.

The V gene is TRBV5-5, the J gene TRBJ1-1; D is ambiguous. The CDR3 extends over 16 amino acids. The V gene lost 5 bases and the J gene lost 4 bases, with 21 bases spanning the gap. The germline V gene encodes CDR1 SGHKS and CDR2 YYEKEE (reference sequence). The CDR3 region has the DNA TGTGCCAGCAGAAAGGGATTTGCGGCTGCGGGCACTGAAGCTTTCTTT. Residues: CASRKGFAAAGTEAFF.

The chain uses TRBV19 and TRBJ2-5; possible D gene TRBD1, 6 bases. The CDR3 consists of 11 residues. Germline values: CDR1 LNHDA, CDR2 SQIVND (reference sequence). V lost 6 bases and J lost 10, with 12 bases in between. The CDR3 region has the DNA TGTGCCAGTAGCACAGGGTCAGACCAGTACTTC. It yields the protein CASSTGSDQYF.

The rearrangement links TRBV19 to TRBJ1-5, with TRBD1 matching over 12 bases. This CDR3 region has 14 residues. Trimming removed 8 bases from V and 6 bases from J; junction bases left unmatched: 5. Germline V CDR1 and CDR2: LNHDA, SQIVND (reference sequence). The CDR3 reads CASSGTGGGQPQHF. In DNA form, the CDR3 reads TGTGCCAGTTCCGGGACAGGGGGCGGTCAGCCCCAGCATTTT.